This entry concerns a single T cell receptor (beta chain). In the PCR, 60 Vbeta and 13 Jbeta primers were used. This table comes from immunoSEQ multiplex PCR, and its TCRdb copy is limited to in-frame clones, with some not included. The sample holds under 200,000 clones, approximately 67% seen once. The entry originates in a study of cytomegalovirus exposure and HLA in healthy donors. Trimming pared 0 bases from V and 4 bases from J, leaving 20 bases between. The CDR3 length is 18 residues. From germline, CDR1 is LGHNA and CDR2 YSLEER. The chain uses TRBV4-3 and TRBJ2-3; a possible D gene is TRBD2 (5 bases). The clonotype comes from a woman under 30 in good health and CMV-seropositive. The source material was PBMCs. The CDR3 DNA reads TGCGCCAGCAGCCAAGATATCGGGATTGTGAGGGCCCCAGATACGCAGTATTTT. Encoded protein: CASSQDIGIVRAPDTQYF.